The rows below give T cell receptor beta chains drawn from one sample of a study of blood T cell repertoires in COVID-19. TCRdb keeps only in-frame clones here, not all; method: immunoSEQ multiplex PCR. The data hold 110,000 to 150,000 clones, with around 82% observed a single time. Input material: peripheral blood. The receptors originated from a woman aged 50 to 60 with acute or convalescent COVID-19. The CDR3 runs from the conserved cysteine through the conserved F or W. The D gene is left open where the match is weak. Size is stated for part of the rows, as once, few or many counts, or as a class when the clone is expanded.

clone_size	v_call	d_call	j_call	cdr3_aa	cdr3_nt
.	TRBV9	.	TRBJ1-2	CASSVAQEKSYGYTF	TGTGCCAGCAGCGTAGCACAGGAGAAATCCTATGGCTACACCTTC
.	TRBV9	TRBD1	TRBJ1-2	CASSPAGQGDYGYTF	TGTGCCAGCAGCCCTGCTGGACAGGGAGACTATGGCTACACCTTC
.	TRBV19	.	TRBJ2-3	CASSMVWGADTQYF	TGTGCCAGTAGTATGGTGTGGGGGGCAGATACGCAGTATTTT
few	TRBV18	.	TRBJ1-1	CASSPGGMNTEAFF	TGTGCCAGCTCACCAGGGGGGATGAACACTGAAGCTTTCTTT
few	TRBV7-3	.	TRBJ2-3	CASSLNAGRAQYF	TGTGCCAGCAGCTTAAATGCGGGCCGCGCGCAGTATTTT
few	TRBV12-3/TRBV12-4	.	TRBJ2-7	CASSLEGDEQYF	TGTGCCAGCAGTTTAGAAGGGGACGAGCAGTACTTC
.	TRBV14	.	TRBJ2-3	CASSQTRTMGTQYF	TGTGCCAGCAGCCAAACTAGAACGATGGGTACGCAGTATTTT
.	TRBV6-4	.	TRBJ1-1	CASSLGPRDTEAFF	TGTGCCAGCAGTCTGGGGCCACGCGACACTGAAGCTTTCTTT
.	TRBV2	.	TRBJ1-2	CASSESGIYGYTF	TGTGCCAGCAGTGAATCAGGGATTTATGGCTACACCTTC
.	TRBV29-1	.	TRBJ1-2	CSVEDRQRSANGYTF	TGCAGCGTTGAAGATCGACAGCGAAGCGCGAACGGCTACACCTTC
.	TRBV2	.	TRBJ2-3	CASSPLAGTQYF	TGTGCCAGCAGCCCCCTAGCAGGCACGCAGTATTTT
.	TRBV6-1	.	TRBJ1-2	CASSDWGVRGYTF	TGTGCCAGCAGTGATTGGGGGGTCCGTGGCTACACCTTC
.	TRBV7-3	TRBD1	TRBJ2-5	CASSRRGPETQYF	TGTGCCAGCAGCCGCAGGGGGCCAGAGACCCAGTACTTC
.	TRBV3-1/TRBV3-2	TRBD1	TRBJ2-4	CASSQAGTGTKNIQYF	TGTGCCAGCAGCCAAGCCGGGACAGGGACCAAAAACATTCAGTACTTC
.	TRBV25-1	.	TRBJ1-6	CASSETPGGSYNSPLHF	TGTGCCAGCAGTGAAACCCCCGGGGGCTCCTATAATTCACCCCTCCACTTT
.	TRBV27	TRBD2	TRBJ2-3	CASSTSRGGGWTDTQYF	TGTGCCAGCAGCACCTCTCGGGGGGGAGGGTGGACAGATACGCAGTATTTT
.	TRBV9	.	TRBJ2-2	CASSPRDTVNTGELFF	TGTGCCAGCAGCCCTCGTGACACGGTGAACACCGGGGAGCTGTTTTTT
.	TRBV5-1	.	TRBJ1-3	CASSLQGLSSGNTIYF	TGCGCCAGCAGCTTGCAGGGTCTCAGCTCTGGAAACACCATATATTTT
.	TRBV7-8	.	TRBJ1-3	CASSLLLGGYGNTIYF	TGTGCCAGCAGCTTGTTACTTGGGGGCTATGGAAACACCATATATTTT
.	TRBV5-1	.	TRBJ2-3	CASSLGSGTSTDTQYF	TGCGCCAGCAGCTTGGGGTCGGGGACTAGCACAGATACGCAGTATTTT
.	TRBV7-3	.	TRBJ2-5	CASSSWDTRDQETQYF	TGTGCCAGCAGCTCCTGGGACACCCGAGACCAAGAGACCCAGTACTTC
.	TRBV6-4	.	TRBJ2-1	CASSGVAGANNEQFF	TGTGCCAGCAGTGGAGTGGCGGGGGCGAACAATGAGCAGTTCTTC
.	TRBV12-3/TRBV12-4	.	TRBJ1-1	CASTRGRTEAFF	TGTGCCAGCACGCGGGGGCGGACAGAAGCTTTCTTT
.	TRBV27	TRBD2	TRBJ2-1	CASSYGTTSNEQFF	TGTGCCAGCAGCTACGGGACTACCTCCAATGAGCAGTTCTTC
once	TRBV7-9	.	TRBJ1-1	CASSLEDSLEAFF	TGTGCCAGCAGCTTAGAGGACTCCCTTGAAGCTTTCTTT
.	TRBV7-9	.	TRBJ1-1	CASSLQITEAFF	TGTGCCAGCAGCTTACAAATCACTGAAGCTTTCTTT
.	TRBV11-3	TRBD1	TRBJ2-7	CASSSGQGLHEQYF	TGTGCCAGCAGCTCCGGACAGGGGCTCCACGAGCAGTACTTC
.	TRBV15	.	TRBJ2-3	CATSRDPRTRGPSTDTQYF	TGTGCCACCAGCAGAGATCCCAGAACCAGGGGACCTAGCACAGATACGCAGTATTTT
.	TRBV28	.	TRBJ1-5	CASRRGGDQPQHF	TGTGCCAGCAGACGAGGGGGGGATCAGCCCCAGCATTTT
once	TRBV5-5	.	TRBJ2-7	CASSYGQIYEQYF	TGTGCCAGCAGCTACGGACAGATCTACGAGCAGTACTTC
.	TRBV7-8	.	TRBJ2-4	CASSGAGSTGFIQYF	TGTGCCAGCAGCGGCGCAGGGTCCACAGGGTTTATTCAGTACTTC
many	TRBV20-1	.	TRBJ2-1	CSANDPRGNNEQFF	TGCAGTGCTAATGACCCCCGGGGTAACAATGAGCAGTTCTTC
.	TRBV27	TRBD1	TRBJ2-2	CASSLTGTAGELFF	TGTGCCAGCAGCCTGACAGGGACGGCCGGGGAGCTGTTTTTT
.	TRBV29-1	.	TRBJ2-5	CSVEAEDQETQYF	TGCAGCGTTGAAGCGGAGGATCAAGAGACCCAGTACTTC
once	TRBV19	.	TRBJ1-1	CASSIGGAAGTREAFF	TGTGCCAGTAGTATAGGAGGGGCAGCGGGGACCCGGGAAGCTTTCTTT
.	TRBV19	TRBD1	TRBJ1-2	CASGQNFGYTF	TGTGCTTCGGGACAGAACTTTGGCTACACCTTC
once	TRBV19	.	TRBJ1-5	CASSIRHSDSNQPQHF	TGTGCCAGTAGTATACGACATTCCGATAGCAATCAGCCCCAGCATTTT
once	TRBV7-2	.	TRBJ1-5	CASSPGGRSNQPQHF	TGTGCCAGCAGCCCAGGAGGTCGGAGCAATCAGCCCCAGCATTTT
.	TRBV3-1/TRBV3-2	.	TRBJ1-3	CASSQGGFGNTIYF	TGTGCCAGCAGCCAAGGCGGGTTTGGAAACACCATATATTTT
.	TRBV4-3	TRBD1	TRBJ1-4	CASSQRGQGSEKLFF	TGCGCCAGCAGCCAAAGGGGACAGGGAAGTGAAAAACTGTTTTTT
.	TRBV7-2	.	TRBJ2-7	CASSRGAQTHEQYF	TGTGCCAGCAGCCGGGGAGCCCAAACCCACGAGCAGTACTTC
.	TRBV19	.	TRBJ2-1	CASSPTGSSYNEQFF	TGTGCCAGTAGCCCCACAGGGAGCTCCTACAATGAGCAGTTCTTC
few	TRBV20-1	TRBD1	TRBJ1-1	CSASGGQGNTRLNTEAFF	TGCAGTGCTAGTGGGGGACAGGGAAATACACGACTGAACACTGAAGCTTTCTTT